A selection of T cell receptor beta chains follows, all from one sample in a study of molecular identifiers for immune sequencing clone quantification. From the PCR reads, TCRdb called clonotypes with MiXCR, one entry per CDR3 protein. The sample includes about 68,000 distinct CDR3 sequences, 15% to 20% of them seen just once. The sequencing input was naive CD8+ T cells from blood, with Jurkat cell RNA spiked in. The receptors stem from a human donor in good health. Some libraries in this study had Jurkat cell RNA spiked in. The CDR3 runs from the conserved cysteine through the conserved F or W. A D gene is named only where the DNA matches it firmly. Clone size, where shown, is once, few, many, or a class for clones that have expanded.

CASSYDPLYNEQFF TGTGCCAGCAGTTACGATCCACTTTACAATGAGCAGTTCTTC many TRBJ2-1 TRBV6-5 .
CSARAGGPDTQYF TGCAGTGCTAGAGCGGGAGGGCCGGATACGCAGTATTTT many TRBJ2-3 TRBV20-1 TRBD2
CATSTLGGEQYF TGTGCCACCAGCACCCTAGGGGGAGAGCAGTACTTC few TRBJ2-7 TRBV15 .
CASSYSWTSDANTGELFF TGTGCCAGCAGTTACTCATGGACTAGCGACGCGAACACCGGGGAGCTGTTTTTT few TRBJ2-2 TRBV6-5 TRBD2
CASSLAVFYPRPSSYEQYF TGTGCCAGCAGCTTAGCTGTGTTTTACCCCCGCCCAAGCTCCTACGAGCAGTACTTC many TRBJ2-7 TRBV7-2 .
CASRMTGNSNQPQHF TGTGCCAGTAGAATGACAGGTAATAGCAATCAGCCCCAGCATTTT many TRBJ1-5 TRBV19 .
CASSQYNSGRTSYEQYF TGCGCCAGCAGCCAATATAATAGCGGGAGGACTTCCTACGAGCAGTACTTC few TRBJ2-7 TRBV4-1 TRBD2
CASRLRPSGQGFSYEQYF TGTGCCAGCAGACTACGGCCCTCGGGACAGGGGTTTTCCTACGAGCAGTACTTC few TRBJ2-7 TRBV27 TRBD1
CSVDQGHSYGYTF TGCAGCGTTGATCAGGGCCACAGCTATGGCTACACCTTC many TRBJ1-2 TRBV29-1 .
CASSLWGSENQPQHF TGTGCCAGCAGTTTATGGGGCAGCGAGAATCAGCCCCAGCATTTT many TRBJ1-5 TRBV27 .
CSAPDILGQAYQPQHF TGCAGTGCTCCGGATATACTGGGACAGGCTTATCAGCCCCAGCATTTT many TRBJ1-5 TRBV20-1 TRBD1
CASSPRGLAASYEQYF TGTGCCAGCAGCCCACGCGGACTAGCGGCCTCCTACGAGCAGTACTTC many TRBJ2-7 TRBV4-2 TRBD2
CASSLGTGGEYEQYF TGTGCCAGCAGTTTAGGGACAGGGGGGGAATACGAGCAGTACTTC . TRBJ2-7 TRBV27 TRBD1
CASSMSTYNEQFF TGTGCCAGCAGCATGTCAACCTACAATGAGCAGTTCTTC many TRBJ2-1 TRBV27 .
CASSYARTDTQYF TGTGCCAGCAGTTACGCCCGCACAGATACGCAGTATTTT many TRBJ2-3 TRBV6-5 .
CASSQAGVPSTDTQYF TGCGCCAGCAGCCAAGCGGGGGTCCCGAGCACAGATACGCAGTATTTT many TRBJ2-3 TRBV4-1 .
CASSHGTHIEQYF TGTGCCAGCAGCCACGGGACTCATATCGAGCAGTACTTC few TRBJ2-7 TRBV3-1 .
CASSPRQGAITQYF TGTGCCAGCAGCCCGAGACAGGGGGCGATTACGCAGTATTTT many TRBJ2-3 TRBV11-1 TRBD1
CASTPTTSQNTGELFF TGTGCCAGCACCCCGACGACTAGCCAGAACACCGGGGAGCTGTTTTTT many TRBJ2-2 TRBV6-1 TRBD2
CASSTTGYTDTQYF TGTGCCAGCAGTACGACGGGATACACAGATACGCAGTATTTT many TRBJ2-3 TRBV6-1 .
CASSLRTETYEQYF TGCGCCAGCAGCTTGAGGACGGAAACCTACGAGCAGTACTTC many TRBJ2-7 TRBV5-1 .
CASSQEQASYEQYF TGTGCCAGCAGCCAAGAACAGGCCTCCTACGAGCAGTACTTC many TRBJ2-7 TRBV4-2 .
CASSYRGAGANVLTF TGTGCCAGCAGTTATCGGGGCGCCGGGGCCAACGTCCTGACTTTC many TRBJ2-6 TRBV6-2/TRBV6-3 .
CASNEGRTSTDTQYF TGTGCCAGCAACGAGGGACGGACTAGCACAGATACGCAGTATTTT many TRBJ2-3 TRBV9 .
CASSLDLGRLDTEAFF TGTGCCAGCAGCTTAGATTTAGGGCGATTGGACACTGAAGCTTTCTTT many TRBJ1-1 TRBV7-8 .
CASSLPLTGELFF TGTGCCAGCAGCTTGCCTCTCACCGGGGAGCTGTTTTTT many TRBJ2-2 TRBV7-6 .
CASSPEAGLGDNEQFF TGTGCCAGCAGCCCAGAGGCGGGACTAGGAGACAATGAGCAGTTCTTC many TRBJ2-1 TRBV7-6 TRBD2
CASSFGSGRVVDMQYF TGTGCCAGCAGTTTTGGCAGCGGGAGAGTAGTAGATATGCAGTATTTT many TRBJ2-3 TRBV27 TRBD2